The 4 T cell receptor beta chains below all came from one sample that was sequenced in a study of Ad26.COV2.S vaccination and SARS-CoV-2 variants. This table comes from immunoSEQ multiplex PCR, and its TCRdb copy is limited to in-frame clones, with some not included. The sample has about 410,000 clones; 75% to 90% are singletons. Treatment here: about 20 received Ad26.COV2.S at low or high dose, single or two shots; several received placebo; per-sample allocation not given. The samples were gathered on day 63 after the first injection of vaccine or placebo. Here the sequenced sample was peripheral blood, taken in a trial of Ad26.COV2.S vaccine versus placebo. The receptor set was obtained from a person aged 18-65 years who received the Ad26.COV2.S COVID-19 vaccine or a placebo.

The V call is TRBV11-3, the J call TRBJ2-3, with D possibly TRBD2 on 6 matching bases. The germline CDR1 and CDR2 sequences are SGHNT and YENEEA. V dropped 1 base and J dropped 5 bases, with 10 bases sitting between them. This CDR3 has 14 residues. This CDR3 is CASSLGPGVDTQYF. The CDR3 DNA sequence: TGTGCCAGCAGCTTAGGCCCGGGGGTAGATACGCAGTATTTT.

The chain employs TRBV3-1 (or the pseudogene TRBV3-2) and TRBJ1-2, with D perhaps matching TRBD1 (6 bases). The CDR3 covers 16 residues. The V gene lost 0 bases and the J gene lost 8 bases, with 19 bases spanning the gap. In germline, CDR1 is LGHDT, CDR2 YNNKEL (reference sequence). The CDR3 nucleotides are TGTGCCAGCAGCCAAGATCTAGGACAGAGAACTATGGGCTACACCTTC. It codes for CASSQDLGQRTMGYTF.

A few counts support this clone. The V gene is TRBV24-1, the J gene TRBJ1-1, with D possibly TRBD1 on 5 matching bases. This CDR3 spans 13 amino acids. Trimming stripped 7 bases from V and 2 bases from J, with 10 bases between. The germline V gene has CDR1 KGHDR and CDR2 SFDVKD. Here the CDR3 reads CATREDKNTEAFF. CDR3 in DNA: TGTGCCACCAGAGAGGACAAAAACACTGAAGCTTTCTTT.

The rearrangement links TRBV29-1 to TRBJ1-2; 8 nucleotides line up with TRBD1. CDR3 size: 13 residues. The J segment lost 7 bases and the V segment lost 4 bases, leaving 8 bases of the junction unmatched. Germline V CDR1 and CDR2: SQVTM, ANQGSEA. CDR3 sequence (DNA): TGCAGCGTTGTAACGACAGGGGTTCGTGGCTACACCTTC. Translated: CSVVTTGVRGYTF.